The 23 T cell receptor beta chains in this list originate from one sample, sequenced in a study of response to subunit inactivated influenza vaccine. TCRdb itself ran the RT-PCR reads through MiXCR, one entry per CDR3 protein. Seen here are about 540,000 distinct CDR3 sequences, approximately 20% observed once, and the top ten hold about 3%. The same data also contributed to another study, on T cells expressing NK-cell markers. That study reports: The authors generated TCR beta cDNA through 5'RACE template switching with UMIs.

Sequencing was performed on CD4+ T cells sorted from PBMCs, taken 11 to 12 days after vaccination. The receptors come from a man in his fifties or sixties who received an inactivated influenza vaccine.

The V gene is TRBV4-2, the J gene TRBJ2-7; 9 bases line up with TRBD2. In germline, CDR1 is LGHNA, CDR2 YNFKEQ. This CDR3 has 16 amino acids. With V trimmed by 0 bases and J by 5 bases, 8 bases remained unmatched. The CDR3 loop is CASSQDLRGGLDEQYF. CDR3 sequence (DNA): TGTGCCAGCAGCCAAGATCTGCGGGGGGGACTTGACGAGCAGTACTTC.

This clonotype was detected only a few times. The rearrangement joins TRBV10-3 to TRBJ1-2; possibly TRBD1 for D (5 bases). Germline CDR1 is ENHRY and CDR2 is SYGVKD. V lost 0 bases and J lost 7, with 9 bases in between. CDR3 length equals 13 residues. CDR3 coding DNA: TGTGCCATCAGTGAGTCAGGGGTTGGTGGCTACACCTTC. It yields the protein CAISESGVGGYTF.

Comments on this clonotype: The junction and the germline gene differ at one end; a read error may be behind it. The gene calls are TRBV7-7 and TRBJ2-4; 12 bases agree with TRBD2. The CDR3 is 13 residues long. Per germline, CDR1 SSHAT and CDR2 FNYEAQ (reference sequence). The CDR3 loop reads CASTLGLAGSQYF. The CDR3 DNA reads as TGTGCAAGCACCCTCGGACTAGCGGGAAGTCAGTACTTC.

The CDR3, as DNA: TGTGCCAGCAGCTTAGCTGCCGGGGTAAGCGAGCAGTTCTTC. Translated: CASSLAAGVSEQFF. The rearrangement joins TRBV7-8 to TRBJ2-1, with D possibly TRBD2 on 5 matching bases. The length of the CDR3 is 14 residues. The germline V gene has CDR1 SGHVS and CDR2 FQNEAQ. Trimming stripped 0 bases from V and 10 bases from J, with 13 bases between. Together with reference TRBV7-8 and TRBJ2-1, the CDR3 gives the full variable domain: GAGVSQSPRYKVAKRGQDVALRCDPISGHVSLFWYQQALGQGPEFLTYFQNEAQLDKSGLPSDRFFAERPEGSVSTLKIQRTQQEDSAVYLCASSLAAGVSEQFFGPGTRLTVL.

This chain links TRBV5-5 with TRBJ1-2, with 12 positions matching TRBD1. Germline CDR1 and CDR2: SGHKS and YYEKEE (reference sequence). CDR3 length equals 15 residues. V lost 7 bases, J lost 4 bases, and 8 bases stayed unmatched. The CDR3 DNA follows: TGTGCCAGCGGTTCCGGGACAGGGGGCTTCTATGGCTACACCTTC. Amino acids: CASGSGTGGFYGYTF. Combining the CDR3 with reference TRBV5-5 and TRBJ1-2 gives the whole variable domain DAGVTQSPTHLIKTRGQQVTLRCSPISGHKSVSWYQQVLGQGPQFIFQYYEKEERGRGNFPDRFSARQFPNYSSELNVNALLLGDSALYLCASGSGTGGFYGYTFGSGTRLTVV.

V usage is TRBV7-6 and J usage is TRBJ2-7, with D hard to call. Germline V gives CDR1 SGHVS, CDR2 FNYEAQ. V dropped 5 bases and J dropped 2 bases, with 16 bases sitting between them. The CDR3 is made up of 15 amino acids. This CDR3 reads CASSPSGNWAYEQYF. CDR3 DNA: TGTGCCAGCAGCCCATCGGGTAACTGGGCCTACGAGCAGTACTTC.

The rearrangement uses TRBV20-1 and TRBJ1-1; D uncertain. The V gene lost 1 base and the J gene lost 5 bases, with 14 bases spanning the gap. The germline V gene encodes CDR1 DFQATT and CDR2 SNEGSKA (reference sequence). The CDR3 extends over 14 amino acids. The CDR3 sequence: CSARVSGPGTEAFF. CDR3 nucleotides: TGCAGTGCTAGAGTCTCCGGGCCGGGGACTGAAGCTTTCTTT.

The rearrangement uses TRBV7-9 and TRBJ2-1; D uncertain. CDR3 size: 13 residues. V was cut by 10 bases and J by 0 bases, with 10 bases left in between. The germline V gene has CDR1 SEHNR and CDR2 FQNEAQ (reference sequence). DNA for the CDR3: TGTGCCACTGTGCGGAGCTCCTACAATGAGCAGTTCTTC. It specifies CATVRSSYNEQFF.

The CDR3: CATSRSRLAGQETQYF. As DNA, the CDR3 is TGTGCCACCAGCAGAAGCAGACTAGCGGGCCAAGAGACCCAGTACTTC. This chain joins TRBV15 and TRBJ2-5; 10 nucleotides match TRBD2. Germline V gene sequence: CDR1 LNHNV, CDR2 YYDKDF (reference sequence). J was trimmed by 1 base and V by 2 bases; bases with no gene match: 4. The CDR3 consists of 16 residues.

This chain links TRBV12-3 or TRBV12-4 with TRBJ2-1; the match to TRBD2 covers 8 bases. V lost 6 bases, J lost 5 bases, and 9 bases stayed unmatched. The CDR3 runs to 15 residues. In DNA, the CDR3 is TGTGCCAGCAGACCGGGACTAGTATTCCACAATGAGCAGTTCTTC. Residues: CASRPGLVFHNEQFF.

In its sample, this clonotype was seen a few times. The rearrangement links TRBV6-2 or TRBV6-3 to TRBJ2-7; D is undetermined. Trimming shortened V by 6 bases and J by 3 bases, and 6 bases separated the two germline ends. CDR3 length: 11 residues. Germline assignment: CDR1 MNHEY and CDR2 SVGEGT. Here the CDR3 reads CASRGFYEQYF. The CDR3 nucleotides read TGTGCCAGCAGGGGATTCTACGAGCAGTACTTC.

This clonotype was detected ten times or more. The chain carries TRBV4-1 and TRBJ1-1; D is unclear. Per germline, CDR1 MGHRA and CDR2 YSYEKL. V dropped 1 base and J dropped 2 bases, with 8 bases sitting between them. This CDR3 spans 14 amino acids. The DNA for the CDR3 is TGCGCCAGCAGCCAAGGCTACAGAAACACTGAAGCTTTCTTT. It yields the protein CASSQGYRNTEAFF.

This sequence joins TRBV12-3 or TRBV12-4 and TRBJ2-7; TRBD1 aligns across 12 bases. Unmatched junction bases numbered 8, after V lost 4 bases and J lost 4 bases. This CDR3 comprises 16 residues. The DNA of the CDR3 is TGTGCCAGCAGTTCCCTGGGGACAGGGGGCGCTTACGAGCAGTACTTC. Protein: CASSSLGTGGAYEQYF.

This clonotype was counted only a few times. The J gene is TRBJ2-3, the V gene TRBV15, with 9 bases fitting TRBD2. The V segment lost 0 bases and the J segment 1 base; nucleotides outside the gene matches: 8. This CDR3 contains 18 residues. Per the germline V gene, CDR1 is LNHNV and CDR2 is YYDKDF (reference sequence). DNA for the CDR3: TGTGCCACCAGCAGAGATCGGGCGGGAGGGCCCGGCACAGATACGCAGTATTTT. This sequence encodes CATSRDRAGGPGTDTQYF.

The genes are TRBV29-1 and TRBJ2-7, with no clear D. V dropped 0 bases and J dropped 1 base, with 7 bases sitting between them. The CDR3 sequence is 13 residues long. Germline CDR1 is SQVTM and CDR2 is ANQGSEA. CDR3 bases: TGCAGCGTTGAAGATGAAGGGTCCTACGAGCAGTACTTC. Encoded protein: CSVEDEGSYEQYF.

This clonotype was picked up a small number of times. CDR3 loop: CASRRQGATNEKLFF. In DNA, the CDR3 is TGTGCCAGCAGGCGCCAGGGGGCAACTAATGAAAAACTGTTTTTT. The chain links TRBV7-2 to TRBJ1-4; TRBD1 agrees at 7 bases. The germline V gene encodes CDR1 SGHTA and CDR2 FQGNSA. The CDR3 is 15 amino acids. After removal of 6 bases from V and 0 bases from J, the junction contained 4 bases not matched to a gene.

Of note for this clonotype: One end of the junction varies from germline; a read error may be responsible. V gene TRBV7-3 combines with J gene TRBJ2-5; D gene uncertain. The CDR3 extends over 15 amino acids. Germline lookup yields CDR1 SGHTA and CDR2 FQGTGA. The CDR3 spells CGSSLVVSFGETQYF. In DNA form, the CDR3 reads TGTGGCAGCAGCTTAGTTGTCAGCTTCGGTGAGACCCAGTACTTC.

The table lists this clonotype with a few counts. The CDR3 is CASSMGVRTEAFF. The CDR3 nucleotides read TGTGCCAGTAGTATGGGGGTGCGGACTGAAGCTTTCTTT. This sequence joins TRBV19 and TRBJ1-1, with a tentative D call TRBD1 (5 bases). CDR3 length: 13 amino acids. With 3 bases removed from V and 5 bases from J, the gap between germline ends came to 10 bases. Germline-derived CDR1 and CDR2 are LNHDA and SQIVND (reference sequence).

The CDR3 bases are TGTGCCAGCTCACCATCTAACTATGGCTACACCTTC. Amino acids: CASSPSNYGYTF. This chain uses TRBV18 with TRBJ1-2; D unresolved. This CDR3 contains 12 residues. Germline CDR1 is KGHSH and CDR2 is LQKENI. Between the trimmed V and J ends, which lost 2 bases and 0 bases, there was a span of 1 base.

This clonotype was counted only a few times. The genes are TRBV29-1 and TRBJ1-1, with a weak D call TRBD1 (5 bases). CDR1 and CDR2 (germline): SQVTM, ANQGSEA. Trimming stripped 6 bases from V and 1 base from J, with 18 bases between. This CDR3 region has 15 residues. The CDR3 DNA sequence: TGCAGCGTGGCCCGGAATGGGGGAGGGAACACTGAAGCTTTCTTT. It specifies CSVARNGGGNTEAFF.

The genes are TRBV12-3 or TRBV12-4 and TRBJ1-2; 9 bases are a match to TRBD1. The CDR3 totals 15 residues. J gave up 6 bases and V 5 bases, and 10 bases lay outside the gene matches. In DNA, the CDR3 is TGTGCCAGCAGTACTACAGGGGGCGCGGAAAATGGCTACACCTTC. Translated, it gives CASSTTGGAENGYTF.

This clonotype came up a few times. This CDR3 is CASSPTVGQGNYGYTF. The DNA for the CDR3 is TGTGCCAGCAGTCCGACCGTCGGACAGGGAAACTATGGCTACACCTTC. V is TRBV12-3 or TRBV12-4 and J is TRBJ1-2, with TRBD1 matching 8 bases. The CDR3 covers 16 residues. J lost 2 bases, V lost 5 bases, and 10 bases had no gene match.

This clonotype has a handful of counts. The genes are TRBV4-1 and TRBJ1-4; 9 nucleotides line up with TRBD1. CDR1 and CDR2 (germline): MGHRA, YSYEKL. CDR3 size: 16 residues. J lost 7 bases, V lost 2 bases, and 8 bases had no gene match. The CDR3 nucleotides read TGCGCCAGCAGCCAAAAACTGGGACAGGGAAGTGAAAAACTGTTTTTT. Amino acids: CASSQKLGQGSEKLFF.